Presented here are 13 T cell receptor beta chains from one specimen sequenced in a study of a mutant IDH1 vaccine in newly diagnosed glioma. Their antigen targets remain unknown. Profiling relied on immunoSEQ multiplex PCR, and the TCRdb table lists in-frame clones only, not all of them. The repertoire holds 50,000 to 70,000 clones, with 84% as singletons. Specified time point: week 23, last vaccination. One vaccine dose held 300 ug of mutant IDH1 20-mer peptide and came with topical imiquimod. The sample was PBMCs, taken from a glioma patient whose treatment included an IDH1 peptide vaccine. These receptors were collected from a young man with glioma.

The genes are TRBV30 and TRBJ2-6, with 8 positions matching TRBD1. The CDR3 sequence is 15 residues long. V was pared by 5 bases and J by 4 bases, with 7 bases of the junction left unmatched. From germline, CDR1 is GTSNPN and CDR2 SVGIG (reference sequence). CDR3 in amino acids: CAWGQGGVGANVLTF. Here the CDR3 DNA reads TGTGCCTGGGGACAGGGCGGGGTGGGGGCCAACGTCCTGACTTTC.

The rearrangement joins TRBV27 to TRBJ1-2; possibly TRBD1 for D (5 bases). The CDR3 length is 16 residues. V lost 5 bases and J 8 bases, leaving 24 bases between the germline ends. Germline CDR1 is MNHEY and CDR2 is SMNVEV (reference sequence). This CDR3 is CASSPGTALMLRGYTF. The CDR3 nucleotides are TGTGCCAGCAGTCCTGGGACCGCTCTTATGCTCCGGGGCTACACCTTC.

This chain connects TRBV5-1 to TRBJ2-1; no clear D gene. The CDR3 is 13 residues long. The germline V gene has CDR1 SGHRS and CDR2 YFSETQ. Trimming removed 1 base from V and 1 base from J, with 3 bases in between. CDR3 protein: CASSLRSYNEQFF. The CDR3 DNA is TGCGCCAGCAGCTTGAGATCCTACAATGAGCAGTTCTTC.

The CDR3 DNA reads TGTGCCAGCGTTCACAGGGGGCTGACGAACACTGAAGCTTTCTTT. Residues: CASVHRGLTNTEAFF. The chain has TRBV6-1 and TRBJ1-1, with 9 positions matching TRBD1. Losses at the gene ends were 8 bases for V and 1 base for J; bases not matched to a gene: 8. CDR3 length: 15 residues. Germline V gives CDR1 MNHNS, CDR2 SASEGT.

In its sample, this clone was seen a few times. The V call is TRBV5-5, the J call TRBJ2-7; possibly TRBD2 for D (6 bases). The CDR3 is 15 amino acids. V was pared by 2 bases and J by 6 bases, with 18 bases between. CDR1 and CDR2 from the germline V gene are SGHKS and YYEKEE (reference sequence). This CDR3 reads CASSFSVGGYFEQYF. The CDR3 DNA reads as TGTGCCAGCAGCTTTTCGGTGGGGGGTTACTTCGAGCAGTACTTC.

The chain employs TRBV18 and TRBJ2-5; D remains ambiguous. CDR3 length equals 19 residues. Looked up from germline, CDR1 is KGHSH and CDR2 is LQKENI. Trimming removed 6 bases from V and 5 bases from J, with 31 bases in between. This CDR3 is CASSRRAQTQMVSWETQYF. CDR3 sequence (DNA): TGTGCCAGCTCCCGCCGTGCACAGACTCAGATGGTCTCGTGGGAGACCCAGTACTTC.

The V and J genes are TRBV30 and TRBJ2-1; D is possibly TRBD1 or TRBD2 (7 bases each). Trimming pared 2 bases from V and 6 bases from J, leaving 11 bases between. CDR3 size: 13 residues. Looked up from germline, CDR1 is GTSNPN and CDR2 is SVGIG (reference sequence). CDR3 amino acids: CAWSPGGGNEQFF. The DNA for the CDR3 is TGTGCCTGGAGTCCAGGGGGGGGCAATGAGCAGTTCTTC.

The V gene is TRBV5-4, the J gene TRBJ2-6, with D unclear. The CDR3 covers 17 residues. V lost 6 bases to trimming and J lost 0 bases, with 16 bases between them. Germline CDR1 and CDR2: SGHNT and YYREEE (reference sequence). The CDR3: CASTSQWFSSGANVLTF. The CDR3 DNA reads TGTGCCAGCACCTCACAGTGGTTTAGCTCTGGGGCCAACGTCCTGACTTTC.

The rearrangement uses TRBV6-6 and TRBJ1-2, with a possible D match to TRBD1 (6 bases). Deletions cut 6 bases from V and 8 bases from J, with 16 bases between. CDR1 and CDR2 (germline): MNHNY, SVGAGI (reference sequence). This CDR3 comprises 13 residues. The CDR3 loop is CASSASGVSGYTF. In DNA, the CDR3 is TGTGCCAGCAGCGCCTCAGGGGTGTCGGGCTACACCTTC.

The V and J genes are TRBV2 and TRBJ1-2; weak D call: TRBD1 (5 bases). This CDR3 spans 15 amino acids. Trimming cost V 6 bases and J 7 bases, with 21 bases left between them. From germline, CDR1 is SNHLY and CDR2 FYNNEI. The CDR3 coding sequence is TGTGCCAGCAGCCCAGCCGGGACGGCCCTGGGTGGCTACACCTTC. This sequence encodes CASSPAGTALGGYTF.

V usage is TRBV7-3 and J usage is TRBJ2-7, with a tentative D call TRBD2 (6 bases). The length of the CDR3 is 16 residues. V lost 1 base to trimming and J lost 0 bases, with 13 bases between them. From germline, CDR1 is SGHTA and CDR2 FQGTGA. The CDR3 spells CASSLRGGTSSYEQYF. In DNA form, the CDR3 reads TGTGCCAGCAGCTTAAGGGGCGGGACCAGCTCCTACGAGCAGTACTTC.

This chain connects TRBV6-5 to TRBJ1-5; no clear D gene. The V and J ends lost 4 bases and 1 base respectively, with 11 bases between them. The CDR3 sequence is 15 residues long. Germline CDR1 and CDR2: MNHEY and SVGAGI. CDR3 coding DNA: TGTGCCAGCAGTTCGTCGAGGTCAAGCAATCAGCCCCAGCATTTT. Translation gives CASSSSRSSNQPQHF.

The chain recombines TRBV25-1 with TRBJ2-6; 10 nucleotides match TRBD2. Losses at the gene ends were 3 bases for V and 5 bases for J; bases not matched to a gene: 10. CDR3 length equals 18 residues. CDR1 MGHDK and CDR2 SYGVNS come from the germline V gene. The CDR3 region is CASSEKLAGSFRANVLTF. The CDR3 region has the DNA TGTGCCAGCAGTGAGAAACTAGCGGGGTCGTTTCGGGCCAACGTCCTGACTTTC. The full variable domain, rest sourced from reference TRBV25-1 and TRBJ2-6, is EADIYQTPRYLVIGTGKKITLECSQTMGHDKMYWYQQDPGMELHLIHYSYGVNSTEKGDLSSESTVSRIRTEHFPLTLESARPSHTSQYLCASSEKLAGSFRANVLTFGAGSRLTVL.